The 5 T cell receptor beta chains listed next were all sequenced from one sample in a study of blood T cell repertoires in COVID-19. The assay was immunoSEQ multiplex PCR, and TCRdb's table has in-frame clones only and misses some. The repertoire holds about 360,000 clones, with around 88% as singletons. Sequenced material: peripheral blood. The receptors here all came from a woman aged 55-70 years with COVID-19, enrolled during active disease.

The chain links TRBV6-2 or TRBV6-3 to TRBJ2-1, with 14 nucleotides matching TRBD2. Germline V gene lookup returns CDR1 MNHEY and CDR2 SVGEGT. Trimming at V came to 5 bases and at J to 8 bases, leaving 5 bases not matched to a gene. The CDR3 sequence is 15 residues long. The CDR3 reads CASSRLAGGPYEQFF. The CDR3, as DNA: TGTGCCAGCAGTCGACTAGCGGGGGGGCCTTATGAGCAGTTCTTC.

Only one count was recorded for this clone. CDR3 region: CASSAGTGGFGYTF. The CDR3 bases are TGTGCCAGCAGCGCCGGGACAGGGGGCTTTGGCTACACCTTC. The rearrangement joins TRBV11-2 to TRBJ1-2; 12 bases fit TRBD1. With V trimmed by 5 bases and J by 7 bases, 5 bases remained unmatched. CDR1 and CDR2 (germline): SGHAT, FQNNGV. The CDR3 spans 14 residues. The variable domain in full, completed from reference TRBV11-2 and TRBJ1-2, reads EAGVAQSPRYKIIEKRQSVAFWCNPISGHATLYWYQQILGQGPKLLIQFQNNGVVDDSQLPKDRFSAERLKGVDSTLKIQPAKLEDSAVYLCASSAGTGGFGYTFGSGTRLTVV.

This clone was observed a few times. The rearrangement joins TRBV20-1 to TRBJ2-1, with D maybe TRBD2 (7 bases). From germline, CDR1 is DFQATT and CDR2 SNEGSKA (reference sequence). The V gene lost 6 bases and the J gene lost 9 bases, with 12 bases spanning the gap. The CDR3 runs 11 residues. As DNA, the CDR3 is TGCAGTGCCCACAGGGAGGGTGAGCAGTTCTTC. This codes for CSAHREGEQFF.

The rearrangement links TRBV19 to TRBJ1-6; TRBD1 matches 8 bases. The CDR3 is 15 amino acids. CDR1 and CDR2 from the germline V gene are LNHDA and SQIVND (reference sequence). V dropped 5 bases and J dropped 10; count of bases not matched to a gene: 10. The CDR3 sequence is CASSAEAGGRSPLHF. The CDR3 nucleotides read TGTGCCAGTAGTGCCGAAGCAGGGGGCAGGTCACCCCTCCACTTT.

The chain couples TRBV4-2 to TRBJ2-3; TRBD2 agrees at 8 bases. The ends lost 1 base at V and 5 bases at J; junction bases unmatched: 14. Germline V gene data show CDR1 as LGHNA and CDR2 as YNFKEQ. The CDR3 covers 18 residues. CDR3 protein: CASSQGGLAGLSRDTQYF. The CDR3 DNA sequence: TGTGCCAGCAGCCAAGGCGGTTTAGCGGGGTTGTCCCGAGATACGCAGTATTTT.